Included here is one T cell receptor (beta chain) sequence, with context. Looked up from germline, CDR1 is MNHEY and CDR2 is SMNVEV (reference sequence). The CDR3 consists of 14 residues. The junction had 6 bases not matched to a gene; V was cut back by 4 bases and J by 4 bases. Original processing methods: Quantification of nucleated cells was approximated via reference gene primer amplification. The method was immunoSEQ multiplex PCR; TCRdb's version includes in-frame clones alone and lacks a portion of them. From that table come the V and J calls and clone size; the DNA was used to work out D and trimming. The data hold around 310,000 clones, with over 85% observed a single time. The data originate from a study of blood T cell repertoires in COVID-19.

Sample: PBMCs or T cells enriched from blood (not recorded which). The TCR comes from a woman in her 30s who had recovered from COVID-19. J is TRBJ1-2 and V is TRBV27; 7 nucleotides agree with TRBD1. The DNA for the CDR3 is TGTGCCAGCAGTTCTGGGACAGAAGCCTATGGCTACACCTTC. Protein sequence: CASSSGTEAYGYTF.